These 15 T cell receptor beta chains were all obtained from the same sample, sequenced in a study of T cell repertoires in cytomegalovirus infection. TCRdb itself ran the reads through MiXCR, one entry per CDR3 protein. Here the sample spans a few hundred thousand distinct CDR3 sequences, roughly 15% being singletons. The specimen was PBMCs. The receptor source for this set is a human donor in good health (CMV status not recorded). Some clones in this sample may be carry-over from other donors' samples.

The J gene is TRBJ1-5, the V gene TRBV6-5, with D uncertain. The V and J ends lost 0 bases and 10 bases respectively, with 1 base between them. The CDR3 is made up of 10 amino acids. The germline gives CDR1 MNHEY, CDR2 SVGAGI. The DNA for the CDR3 is TGTGCCAGCAGTTACTCACCCCAGCATTTT. Translated: CASSYSPQHF.

This clonotype was found many times. The genes are TRBV7-3 and TRBJ2-3; the D gene could be TRBD1 or TRBD2 (5 bases each). V lost 4 bases, J lost 4 bases, and 12 bases lay in between. The CDR3 sequence is 14 residues long. Germline CDR1 is SGHTA and CDR2 is FQGTGA. Here the CDR3 reads CASSSTRDADTQYF. CDR3 DNA: TGTGCCAGCAGCTCCACCCGGGACGCAGATACGCAGTATTTT.

The genes are TRBV4-1 and TRBJ1-2, with TRBD1 as a possible D gene (6 bases). The CDR3 covers 16 residues. V lost 0 bases and J 8 bases, leaving 19 bases between the germline ends. Per germline, CDR1 MGHRA and CDR2 YSYEKL. The CDR3 DNA sequence: TGCGCCAGCAGCCAAGATTGGGGACAAGAGGTACGGGGCTACACCTTC. This translates into CASSQDWGQEVRGYTF.

This clonotype turned up a few times. The genes are TRBV9 and TRBJ2-2; the match to TRBD2 covers 13 bases. With V trimmed by 4 bases and J by 7 bases, 7 bases remained unmatched. Germline V gene sequence: CDR1 SGDLS, CDR2 YYNGEE. The CDR3 is 16 residues long. CDR3 bases: TGTGCCAGCAGCCCCGGACTAGCGGGGGCGAGCGGGGAGCTGTTTTTT. This gives the protein CASSPGLAGASGELFF.

The rearrangement links TRBV19 to TRBJ2-3; D perhaps matches TRBD1 (7 bases). The CDR3 extends over 15 amino acids. V lost 3 bases to trimming and J lost 2 bases, with 12 bases between them. Germline V gene data show CDR1 as LNHDA and CDR2 as SQIVND (reference sequence). CDR3 in amino acids: CASSIPRGVTDTQYF. CDR3 coding DNA: TGTGCCAGTAGTATCCCCAGGGGGGTCACAGATACGCAGTATTTT. Full variable domain (missing parts from reference TRBV19 and TRBJ2-3): DGGITQSPKYLFRKEGQNVTLSCEQNLNHDAMYWYRQDPGQGLRLIYYSQIVNDFQKGDIAEGYSVSREKKESFPLTVTSAQKNPTAFYLCASSIPRGVTDTQYFGPGTRLTVL.

This clonotype showed up just a few times. This rearrangement joins TRBV20-1 to TRBJ1-5; D not certain. Between the trimmed V and J ends, which lost 2 bases and 3 bases, there was a span of 8 bases. There are 13 residues in the CDR3. In germline, CDR1 is DFQATT, CDR2 SNEGSKA (reference sequence). The CDR3 DNA reads TGCAGTGCTAGACAGGAGCACAATCAGCCCCAGCATTTT. Its translation is CSARQEHNQPQHF.

This clonotype was seen ten or more times. This chain connects TRBV7-2 to TRBJ2-5; a possible D gene is TRBD2 (5 bases). The CDR3 length is 14 residues. Germline V lookup: CDR1 SGHTA, CDR2 FQGNSA. The V and J ends lost 3 bases and 5 bases respectively, with 13 bases between them. The CDR3 region has the DNA TGTGCCAGCAGCTTCGGAGGAAACTTCGAGACCCAGTACTTC. Its translation is CASSFGGNFETQYF.

This clonotype came up a few times. V and J are TRBV7-8 and TRBJ1-1; D might be TRBD1 (5 bases). Germline CDR1 is SGHVS and CDR2 is FQNEAQ. The CDR3 is 15 residues long. V lost 1 base to trimming and J lost 0 bases, with 9 bases between them. CDR3 loop: CASSLVGTMNTEAFF. DNA of the CDR3: TGTGCCAGCAGCTTAGTAGGGACCATGAACACTGAAGCTTTCTTT.

Ten or more counts support this clonotype. This rearrangement joins TRBV6-2 or TRBV6-3 to TRBJ2-5; TRBD2 matches at 8 bases. Germline CDR1 and CDR2: MNHEY and SVGEGT. The CDR3 runs to 13 residues. Unmatched junction bases numbered 4, after V lost 8 bases and J lost 2 bases. CDR3 region: CASGLAEQETQYF. For the CDR3, the DNA is TGTGCCAGCGGACTAGCCGAACAAGAGACCCAGTACTTC.

The chain recombines TRBV27 with TRBJ1-6; D perhaps matches TRBD1 (6 bases). There are 15 residues in the CDR3. The V gene lost 6 bases and the J gene lost 6 bases, with 15 bases spanning the gap. Germline V gene sequence: CDR1 MNHEY, CDR2 SMNVEV (reference sequence). The CDR3 loop is CASSPIGQRNSPLHF. In nucleotides, the CDR3 is TGTGCCAGCAGCCCAATCGGACAGCGTAATTCACCCCTCCACTTT.

In this sample, this clonotype turned up many times. The chain couples TRBV12-3 or TRBV12-4 to TRBJ2-7; a weak D match, TRBD2 (6 bases). The V and J ends lost 6 bases and 5 bases respectively, with 14 bases between them. The CDR3 has 13 residues. The CDR3 DNA follows: TGTGCCAGCAGGCTAGCGTCTGTACACGAGCAGTACTTC. Encoded protein: CASRLASVHEQYF.

This clonotype was counted at least ten times. This sequence joins TRBV19 and TRBJ2-7, with D unresolved. The V end was cut by 3 bases, the J end by 2 bases, with 11 bases between. The CDR3 contains 14 residues. Per the germline V gene, CDR1 is LNHDA and CDR2 is SQIVND (reference sequence). CDR3 nucleotides: TGTGCCAGTAGTATTGGGCAGGAGACCTACGAGCAGTACTTC. Translating it yields CASSIGQETYEQYF.

The chain is built from TRBV28 and TRBJ2-6; either TRBD1 or TRBD2 may fit D (5 bases each). The CDR3 totals 15 residues. Germline CDR1 is MDHEN and CDR2 is SYDVKM. V lost 1 base to trimming and J lost 3 bases, with 7 bases between them. The CDR3 region is CASSLLGDGANVLTF. In DNA form, the CDR3 reads TGTGCCAGCAGTTTATTGGGGGATGGGGCCAACGTCCTGACTTTC.

This clonotype was counted ten times or more. The chain combines TRBV6-1 with TRBJ2-3; D might be TRBD1 (6 bases). The ends were cut back, 1 base at V and 0 bases at J, with 14 bases in the middle. This CDR3 is 17 amino acids long. In germline, CDR1 is MNHNS, CDR2 SASEGT. CDR3 sequence (DNA): TGTGCCAGCAGTGAAGTCCACACAGGGTCTAGCACAGATACGCAGTATTTT. This codes for CASSEVHTGSSTDTQYF.

This clonotype was counted at least ten times. This chain joins TRBV7-9 and TRBJ1-5, with D perhaps matching TRBD1 (5 bases). This CDR3 has 14 residues. Looked up from germline, CDR1 is SEHNR and CDR2 is FQNEAQ (reference sequence). Trimming cost V 3 bases and J 7 bases, with 13 bases left between them. In DNA form, the CDR3 reads TGTGCCAGCAGCTTGGGCCCAGAGGGGCAGCCCCAGCATTTT. It codes for CASSLGPEGQPQHF.